These T cell receptor beta chains were read from a single sample in a study of post-analysis software for immune sequencing data. MiXCR, applied by TCRdb to the PCR reads, yields one record per CDR3 protein. Of about 560,000 distinct CDR3 sequences detected, roughly 47% appear once; the ten largest clones hold roughly 1.8%. The specimen was blood. Every receptor here comes from a girl aged 5 to 17 with multiple sclerosis. Both conserved end residues are part of each CDR3. D genes are given only for firm matches. Rows give clone size only sometimes, using once, few, many, or a class for an expanded clone.

d_call	v_call	j_call	clone_size	cdr3_nt	cdr3_aa
TRBD1	TRBV29-1	TRBJ2-5	.	TGCAGCGTTGGCAGGGGGCCCGGAGAGACCCAGTACTTC	CSVGRGPGETQYF
.	TRBV29-1	TRBJ2-6	few	TGCAGCGTTGGTTCTGGGGCCAACGTCCTGACTTTC	CSVGSGANVLTF
.	TRBV29-1	TRBJ1-2	.	TGCAGCGTTCCCCCAGGCTACACCTTC	CSVPPGYTF
TRBD1	TRBV5-1	TRBJ1-1	few	TGCGCCAGCAGCTTGGGGACAGGCGCGAACACTGAAGCTTTCTTT	CASSLGTGANTEAFF
.	TRBV29-1	TRBJ2-1	.	TGCAGCGTTACCCAGCAGGGTTACAATGAGCAGTTCTTC	CSVTQQGYNEQFF
.	TRBV19	TRBJ1-6	.	TGTGCCAGTAGAGATACTATGGGGGGAGAGACCTATAATTCACCCCTCCACTTT	CASRDTMGGETYNSPLHF
.	TRBV5-1	TRBJ1-1	.	TGCGCCAGCAGGGTGTCCAGGGAACAGCCTGAAGCTTTCTTT	CASRVSREQPEAFF
.	TRBV6-6	TRBJ2-3	.	TGTGCCAGCAGAAAACAACGGACGCCTGTCCAGGGTACGCAGTATTTT	CASRKQRTPVQGTQYF
.	TRBV12-3/TRBV12-4	TRBJ1-2	few	TGTGCCAGCAGTCTAGACCCAGTACGCAACTATGGCTACACCTTC	CASSLDPVRNYGYTF
TRBD2	TRBV20-1	TRBJ2-5	.	TGCAGTGCTAGAGATCTGCCTAGCGGGAGGACCCAGTACTTC	CSARDLPSGRTQYF
.	TRBV6-1	TRBJ2-3	few	TGTGCCAGCAGTGACTGGAGCGGCACGCAGTATTTT	CASSDWSGTQYF
.	TRBV5-1	TRBJ2-1	.	TGCGCCAGCAGCTTGGCGGGGGACCTCTACAATGAGCAGTTCTTC	CASSLAGDLYNEQFF
TRBD2	TRBV25-1	TRBJ2-6	few	TGTGCCAGCAGTCCTCCCGTGGGACTAGCTGGGGCCAACGTCCTGACTTTC	CASSPPVGLAGANVLTF
.	TRBV27	TRBJ2-1	.	TGTGCCAGCAGTTTGCCGACCCCAGGGACCTACAATGAGCAGTTCTTC	CASSLPTPGTYNEQFF
.	TRBV10-3	TRBJ2-1	once	TGTGCCATCAGTGAGTGGGGGGACAATGAGCAGTTCTTC	CAISEWGDNEQFF
.	TRBV30	TRBJ2-7	.	TGTGCCTGGAGAGAACCATATGTGGGCTACGAGCAGTACTTC	CAWREPYVGYEQYF
.	TRBV7-2	TRBJ1-1	few	TGTGCCAGCAGCTTAGCCGGCCTTTACACTGAAGCTTTCTTT	CASSLAGLYTEAFF
TRBD1	TRBV29-1	TRBJ2-1	.	TGCAGCTTCCGGGACAGCCCCTACGAGCAGTTCTTC	CSFRDSPYEQFF
TRBD2	TRBV10-3	TRBJ2-1	.	TGTGCCATCGGGACTACGATAGGAGAGTTCTTC	CAIGTTIGEFF
.	TRBV3-1	TRBJ1-2	few	TGTGCCAGCAGCCCGGACGGCGCTTATGGCTACACCTTC	CASSPDGAYGYTF
.	TRBV12-3/TRBV12-4	TRBJ1-1	.	TGTGCCAGCAGTCCCCCGGGACGAAAAACTGAAGCTTTCTTT	CASSPPGRKTEAFF
.	TRBV7-3	TRBJ2-1	.	TGTGCCAGCAGCCCCTTGGCCTCGGGACAAATGATTCTTGCCTACAATGAGCAGTTCTTC	CASSPLASGQMILAYNEQFF
TRBD1	TRBV9	TRBJ2-1	few	TGTGCCAGCAGCACCCTGACAGGGAGCTCCTACAATGAGCAGTTCTTC	CASSTLTGSSYNEQFF
TRBD1	TRBV20-1	TRBJ1-5	.	TGCAGTGCTCGAGACAGGGGGGAATATGGCAATCAGCCCCAGCATTTT	CSARDRGEYGNQPQHF
TRBD2	TRBV5-1	TRBJ2-7	.	TGCGCCAGCAGCTTGAGTACTAGCGCCTCCTACGAGCAGTACTTC	CASSLSTSASYEQYF
.	TRBV5-1	TRBJ1-2	few	TGCGCCAGCAGCGAGGCCCCCGCGACACTTGGCTACACCTTC	CASSEAPATLGYTF
.	TRBV7-2	TRBJ2-4	.	TGTGCCAGCAGCTTAGGACAGCAAGAGACCCGGTACTTC	CASSLGQQETRYF
TRBD1	TRBV4-2	TRBJ1-2	.	TGTGCCAGCAGCCAGGGACAGGGGGCTGCTGGCTACACCTTC	CASSQGQGAAGYTF
.	TRBV4-2	TRBJ2-1	.	TGTGCCAGCAGCCAAGGGACATCATACAATGAGCAGTTCTTC	CASSQGTSYNEQFF
.	TRBV7-3	TRBJ1-1	.	TGTGCCAGCAGCTTAACGGGGCAGATGAACACTGAAGCTTTCTTT	CASSLTGQMNTEAFF
.	TRBV5-6	TRBJ2-5	few	TGTGCCAGCAGCTCCGACAGAGGGGCCCAAGAGACCCAGTACTTC	CASSSDRGAQETQYF
TRBD2	TRBV12-3/TRBV12-4	TRBJ2-3	.	TGTGCCAGCAGCCCACTCGAGCGGGGGAGTGGCACAGATACGCAGTATTTT	CASSPLERGSGTDTQYF
.	TRBV7-6	TRBJ1-5	.	TGTGCCAGCAGTTTGGGGGGAAGGGGGGCTCATCAGCCCCAGCATTTT	CASSLGGRGAHQPQHF
.	TRBV4-1	TRBJ1-6	.	TGCGCCAGCAGCCCACAGGGTGTCGGCTCACCCCTCCACTTT	CASSPQGVGSPLHF
TRBD2	TRBV20-1	TRBJ2-5	few	TGCAGTGCTAGGCGGGGGAGCCAAGAGACCCAGTACTTC	CSARRGSQETQYF
TRBD2	TRBV24-1	TRBJ2-3	once	TGTGCCACCAGTTCTCCCGGACTAGCGGGAACCCGGAAGGGGGATACGCAGTATTTT	CATSSPGLAGTRKGDTQYF
TRBD2	TRBV11-1	TRBJ2-3	few	TGTGCCAGCAGCCTTGAGACTAGCGGGGGTACAGATACGCAGTATTTT	CASSLETSGGTDTQYF
TRBD1	TRBV12-3/TRBV12-4	TRBJ1-1	.	TGTGCCAGCAGTAGGGACAGGATGAACACTGAAGCTTTCTTT	CASSRDRMNTEAFF
.	TRBV5-6	TRBJ2-5	few	TGTGCCAGCAGCTTGACCGGGACGTGGGCAGAGACCCAGTACTTC	CASSLTGTWAETQYF
TRBD2	TRBV3-1	TRBJ2-5	.	TGTGCCAGCAGCCAGCGTCGCCTAGCGGTCTTTCGGTACCAAGAGACCCAGTACTTC	CASSQRRLAVFRYQETQYF
TRBD1	TRBV6-1	TRBJ1-6	few	TGTGCCAGCACCGGACAGGGGAATTCACCCCTCCACTTT	CASTGQGNSPLHF
.	TRBV2	TRBJ2-1	.	TGTGCCAGTGGCGATGGTGAGCAGTTCTTC	CASGDGEQFF
TRBD1	TRBV24-1	TRBJ2-5	.	TGTGCCACCAGTGATTCCCTACAGGGGGCTCGGGAGACCCAGTACTTC	CATSDSLQGARETQYF
TRBD1	TRBV9	TRBJ2-2	once	TGTGCCAGCAGCTCACTAGGACAGGGCGACGCCGGGGAGCTGTTTTTT	CASSSLGQGDAGELFF
.	TRBV6-1	TRBJ2-1	few	TGTGCCAGCAGTGATCTTCTAAGCTCCTACAATGAGCAGTTCTTC	CASSDLLSSYNEQFF
.	TRBV20-1	TRBJ2-1	.	TGCAGTGCCCGAGCGAACGGCAACAATGAGCAGTTCTTC	CSARANGNNEQFF
TRBD2	TRBV10-3	TRBJ2-7	.	TGTGCCATCAGTGAGAGTAGCGGGAGTTACGAGCAGTACTTC	CAISESSGSYEQYF